The 3 T cell receptor beta chains below come from one sample, sequenced in a study of T cell responses to AZD1222 COVID-19 vaccine. Assay used: immunoSEQ multiplex PCR; TCRdb lists only in-frame clones, some missing. The sample totals around 140,000 clones. The source material was peripheral blood. The receptors were sampled from an adult in good health.

The chain's CDR3 is CASSLTGGNTIYF. The CDR3, as DNA: TGTGCCAGCAGTCTGACGGGCGGAAACACCATATATTTT. The chain uses TRBV28 and TRBJ1-3; the D is unclear. The CDR3 runs to 13 residues. The V end was cut by 5 bases, the J end by 4 bases, with 9 bases between. Germline V gene lookup returns CDR1 MDHEN and CDR2 SYDVKM.

The chain couples TRBV6-2 or TRBV6-3 to TRBJ2-7, with D unresolved. Trimming pared 2 bases from V and 0 bases from J, leaving 8 bases between. The CDR3 consists of 14 residues. Looked up from germline, CDR1 is MNHEY and CDR2 is SVGEGT. The CDR3 reads CASSYPQFSYEQYF. CDR3 nucleotide sequence: TGTGCCAGCAGTTACCCCCAGTTCTCCTACGAGCAGTACTTC.

J is TRBJ1-5 and V is TRBV21-1. TRBV21-1 is classified as a pseudogene. This CDR3 is 13 amino acids long. CDR3 nucleotide sequence: TGTGCCAGCAGCAAAGACAGCAATCAGCCCCAGCATTTT. Protein: CASSKDSNQPQHF.